These 8 T cell receptor beta chains share one sample of origin, sequenced in a study of blood T cells in healthy people across ages. Next came a second PCR, run for about 6 to 12 cycles, which used a sample-barcoded 5' primer along with a J-beta primer mix. TCRdb re-called the 5' RACE reads through MiXCR, storing one row per CDR3 protein. The top ten hold 20% to 25% of the sample, which has hundreds of thousands of distinct CDR3 sequences, roughly 43% seen once. The specimen was blood. These receptors originate from a woman aged 55-69 years in good health.

The chain combines TRBV12-3 or TRBV12-4 with TRBJ1-5; D gene ambiguous. V lost 7 bases, J lost 5 bases, and 15 bases lay in between. There are 14 residues in the CDR3. The CDR3 nucleotides are TGTGCCAGCACTTTGAACATGGGTCATCAGCCCCAGCATTTT. Protein product: CASTLNMGHQPQHF.

The chain couples TRBV7-8 to TRBJ1-1; D call uncertain. The germline gives CDR1 SGHVS, CDR2 FQNEAQ. This CDR3 has 14 residues. The V end lost 5 bases, the J end lost 0 bases, and 10 bases lay between the germline ends. For the CDR3, the DNA is TGTGCCAGCAGCCGCATAGACCTGAACACTGAAGCTTTCTTT. This sequence encodes CASSRIDLNTEAFF.

This chain links TRBV7-2 with TRBJ1-2, with TRBD1 as a possible D gene (5 bases). This CDR3 comprises 15 residues. Germline loops: CDR1 SGHTA, CDR2 FQGNSA. Trimming shortened V by 1 base and J by 4 bases, and 13 bases separated the two germline ends. CDR3 residues: CASSLEAGSIYGYTF. The CDR3 coding sequence is TGTGCCAGCAGCTTAGAGGCAGGGTCGATCTATGGCTACACCTTC. Full variable domain (missing parts from reference TRBV7-2 and TRBJ1-2): GAGVSQSPSNKVTEKGKDVELRCDPISGHTALYWYRQSLGQGLEFLIYFQGNSAPDKSGLPSDRFSAERTGGSVSTLTIQRTQQEDSAVYLCASSLEAGSIYGYTFGSGTRLTVV.

The rearrangement joins TRBV12-3 or TRBV12-4 to TRBJ1-4; 8 positions agree with TRBD1. V trimming: 0 bases; J trimming: 7 bases; junction bases outside the gene matches: 1. The CDR3 extends over 14 amino acids. CDR3 loop: CASSLADRGEKLFF. DNA for the CDR3: TGTGCCAGCAGTTTAGCCGACAGGGGTGAAAAACTGTTTTTT.

The CDR3 sequence: CASSEWGANMNEQYF. In DNA form, the CDR3 reads TGTGCCAGCAGTGAATGGGGGGCGAATATGAATGAGCAGTACTTC. The chain employs TRBV2 and TRBJ2-5; D is tentatively TRBD1 or TRBD2 (6 bases each). The V gene lost 2 bases and the J gene lost 11 bases, with 21 bases spanning the gap. This CDR3 spans 15 amino acids. The germline V gene has CDR1 SNHLY and CDR2 FYNNEI.

The V call is TRBV5-1, the J call TRBJ2-3; possible D gene TRBD2, 6 bases. CDR1 and CDR2 from the germline V gene are SGHRS and YFSETQ. The V and J ends lost 4 bases and 4 bases respectively, with 25 bases between them. The CDR3 is 18 residues long. The DNA of the CDR3 is TGCGCCAGCAGCCCCACCATTGGCATGCGGGGAGCATCAGATACGCAGTATTTT. Translating it yields CASSPTIGMRGASDTQYF.

In this sample, this clonotype turned up a few times. This CDR3 is CASRRTSSEGELFF. For the CDR3, the DNA is TGCGCCAGCAGACGCACTAGCTCCGAAGGGGAGCTGTTTTTT. The chain combines TRBV4-3 with TRBJ2-2; TRBD2 is a possible D gene (6 bases). CDR3 length: 14 residues. Trimming took off 6 bases at V and 8 bases at J, with 16 bases between the two ends. Germline V CDR1 and CDR2: LGHNA, YSLEER.

The J gene is TRBJ2-1, the V gene TRBV6-2 or TRBV6-3, with 11 bases aligning to TRBD2. Germline CDR1 MNHEY, CDR2 SVGEGT. The junction had 5 bases not matched to a gene; V was cut back by 1 base and J by 6 bases. This CDR3 has 16 residues. The CDR3: CASSYYGLAGSNEQFF. The CDR3 region has the DNA TGTGCCAGCAGTTACTACGGACTAGCGGGCAGCAATGAGCAGTTCTTC.